These 2 T cell receptor beta chains were sequenced from one sample in a study of T-cell memory formation after mild COVID-19. TCRdb fed the 5' RACE reads into MiXCR, producing one record per CDR3 protein. Here the sample spans 470,000 or so distinct CDR3 sequences, around 25% being singletons. The sequenced sample was PBMCs or a T cell subset sorted from them (not recorded which). Receptors were obtained from an adult woman who had mild COVID-19 (a few samples of this study predate the infection). Cell type and time point are not known.

This chain connects TRBV6-1 to TRBJ1-2; D is undetermined. The CDR3 contains 17 residues. V gave up 6 bases and J gave up 4 bases, with 24 bases separating them. The germline V gene encodes CDR1 MNHNS and CDR2 SASEGT. As DNA, the CDR3 is TGTGCCAGCAGCCTCGGACTGACCCCATTAGCCCTCTATGGCTACACCTTC. Its translation: CASSLGLTPLALYGYTF.

The V gene is TRBV4-2, the J gene TRBJ1-2; 9 nucleotides match TRBD1. Germline CDR1 reads LGHNA; CDR2 reads YNFKEQ. The CDR3 sequence is 15 residues long. Trimming removed 3 bases from V and 5 bases from J; junction bases left unmatched: 7. The CDR3 nucleotides read TGTGCCAGCAGCCAGGCCGGGACAGGGCCTTATGGCTACACCTTC. It specifies CASSQAGTGPYGYTF.